One and the same sample provided the 16 T cell receptor beta chains below, sequenced in a study of cytomegalovirus exposure and HLA in healthy donors. PCR was performed using 60 Vbeta and 13 Jbeta primers. TCRdb keeps only in-frame clones here, not all; method: immunoSEQ multiplex PCR. The table lists 82,000 or so clones, 10% of them singletons. The sequenced sample was PBMCs. These receptors originate from a man in his sixties in good health and CMV-seropositive.

V gene TRBV28 combines with J gene TRBJ1-5, with D tentatively TRBD1 (5 bases). Germline V CDR1 and CDR2: MDHEN, SYDVKM. V lost 4 bases to trimming and J lost 2 bases, with 12 bases between them. This CDR3 has 15 amino acids. CDR3 amino acids: CASSSRPGRNQPQHF. The CDR3 bases are TGTGCCAGCAGTTCTCGGCCAGGGCGCAATCAGCCCCAGCATTTT. The whole variable domain, filled in from reference TRBV28 and TRBJ1-5, reads DVKVTQSSRYLVKRTGEKVFLECVQDMDHENMFWYRQDPGLGLRLIYFSYDVKMKEKGDIPEGYSVSREKKERFSLILESASTNQTSMYLCASSSRPGRNQPQHFGDGTRLSIL.

The rearrangement links TRBV19 to TRBJ2-4; D gene uncertain. The CDR3 loop spans 18 amino acids. The V and J ends lost 1 base and 0 bases respectively, with 16 bases between them. Per germline, CDR1 LNHDA and CDR2 SQIVND (reference sequence). The CDR3 reads CASSIGRIRSLAKNIQYF. The CDR3 nucleotides read TGTGCCAGTAGTATAGGGAGAATTCGAAGTCTAGCCAAAAACATTCAGTACTTC.

V is TRBV7-3 and J is TRBJ2-7, with 8 bases fitting TRBD2. This CDR3 is 15 amino acids long. Germline-derived CDR1 and CDR2 are SGHTA and FQGTGA. Losses at the gene ends were 0 bases for V and 5 bases for J; bases not matched to a gene: 6. The CDR3 loop is CASSLTPNSGDEQYF. The CDR3 bases are TGTGCCAGCAGCTTAACCCCTAATAGCGGGGACGAGCAGTACTTC.

This clone was seen a few times. The chain joins TRBV5-1 to TRBJ2-1; weak D call: TRBD1 (6 bases). The V end was cut by 2 bases, the J end by 9 bases, with 18 bases between. CDR3 length: 15 residues. Germline V gene data show CDR1 as SGHRS and CDR2 as YFSETQ. The CDR3 here is CASSLERTVSGEQFF. CDR3 sequence (DNA): TGCGCCAGCAGCTTAGAGCGGACAGTTAGTGGTGAGCAGTTCTTC.

The chain has TRBV29-1 and TRBJ2-1; TRBD2 matches at 10 bases. This CDR3 is built from 16 residues. CDR1 SQVTM and CDR2 ANQGSEA come from the germline V gene. After removal of 3 bases from V and 0 bases from J, the junction contained 5 bases not matched to a gene. This chain's CDR3 is CSVDGLAVSSYNEQFF. CDR3 nucleotide sequence: TGCAGCGTTGACGGACTAGCGGTTAGCTCCTACAATGAGCAGTTCTTC.

The chain employs TRBV7-6 and TRBJ1-5; D gene uncertain. The CDR3 has 15 amino acids. CDR1 is SGHVS, CDR2 FNYEAQ, per germline. Trimming removed 5 bases from V and 4 bases from J, with 15 bases in between. Here the CDR3 DNA reads TGTGCCAGCAGCCCAATGGAGGGAAATAATCAGCCCCAGCATTTT. It is translated as CASSPMEGNNQPQHF.

This rearrangement joins TRBV10-3 to TRBJ1-1; perhaps TRBD1 as D (6 bases). Germline V gene data show CDR1 as ENHRY and CDR2 as SYGVKD. Trimming stripped 0 bases from V and 1 base from J, with 9 bases between. This CDR3 is built from 15 residues. CDR3: CAISESGTPNTEAFF. The CDR3 bases are TGTGCCATCAGTGAGTCAGGGACACCGAACACTGAAGCTTTCTTT.

This clone was counted a few times. The chain couples TRBV28 to TRBJ1-5; a weak D match, TRBD1 (5 bases). Germline CDR1 reads MDHEN; CDR2 reads SYDVKM. Trimming cost V 5 bases and J 7 bases, with 12 bases left between them. This CDR3 is 13 amino acids long. The CDR3 reads CASSGQWGQPQHF. The CDR3 bases are TGTGCCAGCAGTGGGCAGTGGGGCCAGCCCCAGCATTTT.

The chain links TRBV7-6 to TRBJ2-1, with 7 bases that match TRBD1. The CDR3 loop spans 13 amino acids. Germline assignment: CDR1 SGHVS and CDR2 FNYEAQ. Trimming cost V 5 bases and J 5 bases; bases outside gene matches: 3. CDR3 in amino acids: CASSEGGNNEQFF. In DNA form, the CDR3 reads TGTGCCAGCAGCGAAGGGGGCAACAATGAGCAGTTCTTC.

The rearrangement uses TRBV18 and TRBJ2-5; TRBD1 matches at 8 bases. The ends lost 8 bases at V and 2 bases at J; junction bases unmatched: 10. From germline, CDR1 is KGHSH and CDR2 LQKENI. This CDR3 is 15 amino acids long. The CDR3 nucleotides read TGTGCCAGCGCAGAACCCCGGACAGGGCAAGAGACCCAGTACTTC. The encoded protein is CASAEPRTGQETQYF. The variable domain in full, with the rest retrieved from reference TRBV18 and TRBJ2-5, is NAGVMQNPRHLVRRRGQEARLRCSPMKGHSHVYWYRQLPEEGLKFMVYLQKENIIDESGMPKERFSAEFPKEGPSILRIQQVVRGDSAAYFCASAEPRTGQETQYFGPGTRLLVL.

This chain joins TRBV10-3 and TRBJ2-1; possible D gene TRBD2, 6 bases. V gave up 4 bases and J gave up 3 bases, with 13 bases separating them. This CDR3 is 15 amino acids long. The V gene's germline CDR1 is ENHRY and CDR2 SYGVKD. The CDR3: CAISVDPGDYNEQFF. The CDR3 DNA reads TGTGCCATCAGTGTGGATCCGGGAGACTACAATGAGCAGTTCTTC.

For the CDR3, the DNA is TGCGCCAGCAGCACCGGAACGGGAAGCAATCAGCCCCAGCATTTT. It specifies CASSTGTGSNQPQHF. The chain has TRBV5-1 and TRBJ1-5, with D unresolved. The CDR3 covers 15 residues. V was pared by 4 bases and J by 1 base, with 12 bases between. In germline, CDR1 is SGHRS, CDR2 YFSETQ.

The V gene is TRBV6-1, the J gene TRBJ2-2; TRBD1 matches 10 bases. The germline CDR1 and CDR2 sequences are MNHNS and SASEGT. This CDR3 is 18 amino acids long. J gave up 6 bases and V 2 bases, and 12 bases lay outside the gene matches. The CDR3 region is CASSEILTGTGVAGELFF. The CDR3 DNA sequence: TGTGCCAGCAGTGAAATATTAACCGGGACAGGGGTGGCCGGGGAGCTGTTTTTT.

V is TRBV25-1 and J is TRBJ1-1; TRBD1 agrees at 8 bases. The CDR3 covers 13 residues. V gave up 2 bases and J gave up 8 bases; unmatched junction bases: 4. The germline V gene encodes CDR1 MGHDK and CDR2 SYGVNS. This chain's CDR3 is CASSEGRDREAFF. In DNA form, the CDR3 reads TGTGCCAGCAGTGAAGGGAGGGACAGGGAAGCTTTCTTT.

The sample holds a few counts of this clone. The chain has TRBV19 and TRBJ1-1; D is unclear. The V and J ends lost 4 bases and 0 bases respectively, with 15 bases between them. The germline V gene has CDR1 LNHDA and CDR2 SQIVND (reference sequence). This CDR3 is built from 16 residues. Written as DNA, the CDR3 is TGTGCCAGTAGTACTCTGGCAGGTGTAATGAACACTGAAGCTTTCTTT. It translates to CASSTLAGVMNTEAFF.

About this clone itself: Compared with germline, one end of the junction differs, possibly owing to a read error. The rearrangement joins TRBV7-7 to TRBJ2-1, with 8 bases lining up with TRBD2. The CDR3 contains 14 residues. Germline values: CDR1 SSHAT, CDR2 FNYEAQ (reference sequence). CDR3 sequence (DNA): TGTGCTAGCAGTACTAGCGGAGCGTACAATGAGCAGTTCTTC. Translation gives CASSTSGAYNEQFF.